This T cell receptor (beta chain) was identified during a study of blood T cells in healthy people across ages. About the research overall: About one barcoded beta molecule was captured per two T cells (by template switching).

With respect to this clonotype: Antigen: not known.

Notes on the study in general: Significant beta diversity loss was already apparent by age roughly 38, declining roughly linearly. Both naive CD4+ cell counts and diversity were greater in long-lived donors than in aged donors.

Trimming removed 4 bases from V and 4 bases from J; junction bases left unmatched: 6. Germline V CDR1 and CDR2: SGHTA, FQGTGA. The CDR3 extends over 15 amino acids. Next came a second PCR, run for about 6 to 12 cycles, which used a sample-barcoded 5' primer along with a J-beta primer mix. CDR3-containing paired-end reads numbering at least 2.5 million came from each sample. TCRdb itself ran the 5' RACE reads through MiXCR, one entry per CDR3 protein. The data show approximately 2,000,000 distinct CDR3 sequences, roughly two fifths seen once. This receptor was taken from a human donor in good health. This chain connects TRBV7-3 to TRBJ2-3; 9 positions agree with TRBD1. The specimen was blood. Here the CDR3 DNA reads TGTGCCAGCAGCTCGACAGGGGGGTGGGCAGATACGCAGTATTTT. Protein sequence: CASSSTGGWADTQYF.